There are a few counts of the clone carrying this TCR beta chain. Trimming took 2 bases from V and 7 from J, leaving 12 bases between them. CDR1 is MNHEY and CDR2 is SVGAGI in the germline V gene. This CDR3 is built from 13 residues. TCRdb processed the RT-PCR reads anew with MiXCR; each CDR3 protein has one entry. The sample yields around 20,000 distinct CDR3 sequences, under 80% seen once. The sample belongs to a study of yellow fever vaccine responses in identical twins. The chain is built from TRBV6-5 and TRBJ2-7; D possibly corresponds to TRBD1 (7 bases). The sequenced sample was T cells from blood (PBMCs), unsorted or a sorted subset (not recorded which), obtained before or after yellow fever vaccination (not recorded which). This receptor was obtained from a woman between 18 and 29 years old who received the yellow fever vaccine. Written as DNA, the CDR3 is TGTGCCAGCAGTTACGTGCCAGGGGGGGAGCAGTACTTC. Translating it yields CASSYVPGGEQYF.